This entry features one TCR beta chain sequence. Using immunoSEQ multiplex PCR, the repertoire was profiled, and TCRdb retains in-frame clones only, with some absent. The sample lists around 76,000 clones; 85% to 95% were seen once. This specimen comes from a study of OX40 agonist ivuxolimab in advanced cancers. Sample: CD4+ or CD8+ T cells sorted from blood, taken in a trial of the OX40 agonist ivuxolimab. The source of this sequence is an adult with an advanced solid tumor such as melanoma, head and neck, liver or kidney cancer.

CDR3 DNA: TGCAGCGTTGAGACCGATAATGAGCAGTTCTTC. Its translation is CSVETDNEQFF. The chain uses TRBV29-1 and TRBJ2-1, with D unclear. V was trimmed by 3 bases and J by 7 bases, leaving 7 bases between them. Germline values: CDR1 SQVTM, CDR2 ANQGSEA. The CDR3 has 11 amino acids.